This paragraph covers one T cell receptor (beta chain) sequence. The antigen remains undetermined. Germline values: CDR1 LGHNA, CDR2 YSLEER. Trimming took 4 bases from V and 3 from J; bases not matched to a gene: 6. This CDR3 is built from 15 residues. Barcoded TCR alpha and TCR beta cDNA libraries with UMIs came from 5'RACE using constant-segment primers. TCRdb passed the 5' RACE reads through MiXCR, listing each CDR3 protein once. The sample has some 290,000 distinct CDR3 sequences, about 16% seen once. These data come from a study of T-cell memory formation after mild COVID-19. Looking at the study overall: TCR clusters largely stayed donor specific.

Study-level points and caveats: That cross-reactive memory joined was suggested by some responding clones appearing in pre-infection memory. Clones that contracted clustered mainly in CM and EM if CD4+ and in EMRA if CD8+.

This chain links TRBV4-3 with TRBJ2-7; TRBD1 matches at 10 bases. Material: PBMCs or a T cell subset sorted from them (not recorded which). This receptor was obtained from a man aged 18 to 29 who had mild COVID-19 (a few samples of this study predate the infection). Cell type and time point are not known. The CDR3 DNA reads as TGCGCCAGCAGCCGGAACCGGGACAGGGGCTACGAGCAGTACTTC. Protein product: CASSRNRDRGYEQYF.